This TCR beta chain was documented in a study of T cells in localized non-small cell lung cancer. Sequencing used immunoSEQ multiplex PCR; TCRdb keeps in-frame clones, though not all of them. The table lists 90,000 or so clones, 87% of them singletons, with 15% in the top ten. Concerning this clone itself: Its antigen is still unknown.

Findings and caveats of the study: Greater T cell density in blood accompanied longer overall survival. Maximal T cell clonality occurred in uninvolved adjacent lung, with tumor ranking below it. Across samples, adjacent lung featured a median roughly 62 of the top 100 tumor clones.

The CDR3 consists of 16 residues. Germline V gene sequence: CDR1 SQVTM, CDR2 ANQGSEA. V lost 6 bases and J 0 bases, leaving 18 bases between the germline ends. The sequence came from a man between 40 and 75 years old with stage I squamous cell lung carcinoma. This chain uses TRBV29-1 with TRBJ2-1, with D perhaps being TRBD1 or TRBD2 (5 bases each). Sequences were derived from peripheral blood, sampled before any cancer treatment. The CDR3, as DNA: TGCAGCGTCTCCCATGACCGGGGCCCCTCCTACAATGAGCAGTTCTTC. Translating gives CSVSHDRGPSYNEQFF.